The next 27 T cell receptor beta chains were all read from a single sample in a study of blood T cell repertoires in COVID-19. Data came from immunoSEQ multiplex PCR; TCRdb stores just in-frame clones and leaves some out. This sample carries approximately 70,000 clones, 80% to 95% of them seen once, and the ten largest clones take around 14%. The sequenced material came from peripheral blood. These receptors all come from a human donor with active COVID-19. The donor label of this sample is uncertain.

The rearrangement joins TRBV27 to TRBJ1-2; unclear D gene. Trimming cost V 5 bases and J 5 bases, with 12 bases left between them. The length of the CDR3 is 13 residues. CDR1 and CDR2 from the germline V gene are MNHEY and SMNVEV (reference sequence). CDR3 DNA sequence: TGTGCCAGCAGTCTGACGGGGAATTATGGCTACACCTTC. It yields the protein CASSLTGNYGYTF.

The chain carries TRBV28 and TRBJ2-2; possibly TRBD2 for D (5 bases). CDR1 MDHEN and CDR2 SYDVKM come from the germline V gene. The CDR3 covers 13 residues. Between the trimmed V and J ends, which lost 7 bases and 0 bases, there was a span of 6 bases. The CDR3 is CASTEANTGELFF. DNA for the CDR3: TGTGCCAGCACGGAGGCGAACACCGGGGAGCTGTTTTTT.

The rearrangement joins TRBV28 to TRBJ1-6; tentative D call: TRBD1 (5 bases). In germline, CDR1 is MDHEN, CDR2 SYDVKM. CDR3 length: 14 residues. V lost 7 bases, J lost 6 bases, and 13 bases lay in between. As DNA, the CDR3 is TGTGCCAGCACCCAACAGGTCCTTAATTCACCCCTCCACTTT. It is translated as CASTQQVLNSPLHF.

The V call is TRBV6-5, the J call TRBJ2-1; 8 nucleotides agree with TRBD1. CDR1 is MNHEY and CDR2 is SVGAGI in the germline V gene. The CDR3 extends over 15 amino acids. With V trimmed by 6 bases and J by 9 bases, 13 bases remained unmatched. CDR3 region: CASSALPGQETEQFF. CDR3 DNA: TGTGCCAGCAGCGCACTACCGGGACAGGAGACTGAGCAGTTCTTC.

The table lists this clone with a few counts. The J gene is TRBJ2-3, the V gene TRBV7-3; 7 positions match TRBD2. CDR1 is SGHTA and CDR2 is FQGTGA in the germline V gene. The CDR3 covers 15 residues. The J segment lost 6 bases and the V segment lost 5 bases, leaving 11 bases of the junction unmatched. CDR3 protein: CASSQGGGRYDTQYF. The CDR3 DNA reads TGTGCCAGCAGCCAAGGAGGCGGGAGATACGATACGCAGTATTTT. Combining the CDR3 with reference TRBV7-3 and TRBJ2-3 gives the whole variable domain GAGVSQTPSNKVTEKGKYVELRCDPISGHTALYWYRQSLGQGPEFLIYFQGTGAADDSGLPNDRFFAVRPEGSVSTLKIQRTERGDSAVYLCASSQGGGRYDTQYFGPGTRLTVL.

The chain combines TRBV18 with TRBJ2-1; D ambiguous. Per germline, CDR1 KGHSH and CDR2 LQKENI. The V end was cut by 3 bases, the J end by 9 bases, with 12 bases between. CDR3 length: 13 amino acids. This chain's CDR3 is CASSPGQQSEQFF. DNA of the CDR3: TGTGCCAGCTCACCTGGCCAACAGAGTGAGCAGTTCTTC.

The chain couples TRBV27 to TRBJ1-2; 9 nucleotides match TRBD1. The CDR3 is 15 residues long. Germline-derived CDR1 and CDR2 are MNHEY and SMNVEV (reference sequence). V dropped 5 bases and J dropped 7; count of bases not matched to a gene: 11. The CDR3 DNA is TGTGCCAGCAGTATCACACAGGGGGCCCACGGTGGCTACACCTTC. Translation gives CASSITQGAHGGYTF.

The rearrangement links TRBV11-2 to TRBJ2-5; tentative D call: TRBD1 (5 bases). V was pared by 3 bases and J by 5 bases, with 16 bases between. The CDR3 consists of 15 residues. Germline CDR1 SGHAT, CDR2 FQNNGV. CDR3 nucleotides: TGTGCCAGCAGCTTGGGGCAGGGAATGGGGGAGACCCAGTACTTC. Its protein is CASSLGQGMGETQYF.

The gene calls are TRBV4-1 and TRBJ2-7, with 10 bases fitting TRBD2. Trimming removed 0 bases from V and 1 base from J; junction bases left unmatched: 6. The CDR3 totals 17 residues. The germline gives CDR1 MGHRA, CDR2 YSYEKL. The CDR3 DNA follows: TGCGCCAGCAGCCAAGATGATGGGACTAGCGTGTCCTACGAGCAGTACTTC. Its translation is CASSQDDGTSVSYEQYF.

This clone appeared a few times. V and J are TRBV4-1 and TRBJ2-5; the match to TRBD1 covers 8 bases. The CDR3 totals 16 residues. The germline V gene encodes CDR1 MGHRA and CDR2 YSYEKL. The V segment lost 4 bases and the J segment 4 bases; nucleotides outside the gene matches: 11. The CDR3 region is CASSPGTGRRGETQYF. CDR3 sequence (DNA): TGCGCCAGCAGCCCTGGGACAGGCCGCCGGGGAGAGACCCAGTACTTC.

The genes are TRBV3-1 (or the pseudogene TRBV3-2) and TRBJ1-2; possibly TRBD1 for D (5 bases). Germline V gene sequence: CDR1 LGHDT, CDR2 YNNKEL (reference sequence). CDR3 length equals 16 residues. V lost 2 bases to trimming and J lost 2 bases, with 15 bases between them. The DNA for the CDR3 is TGTGCCAGCAGCCAACCCTACATTGGGGGGAACTATGGCTACACCTTC. Translated: CASSQPYIGGNYGYTF.

The rearrangement links TRBV28 to TRBJ1-2, with 9 bases lining up with TRBD1. Per germline, CDR1 MDHEN and CDR2 SYDVKM. The CDR3 runs 14 residues. V gave up 5 bases and J gave up 4 bases; unmatched junction bases: 5. CDR3 loop: CASSGGDRAYGYTF. The CDR3 nucleotides read TGTGCCAGCAGTGGGGGGGACAGGGCCTATGGCTACACCTTC.

The chain couples TRBV10-3 to TRBJ1-6, with 8 bases identical to TRBD1. Germline CDR1 ENHRY, CDR2 SYGVKD. This CDR3 is built from 13 residues. V was pared by 11 bases and J by 10 bases, with 10 bases of the junction left unmatched. CDR3 loop: CASLDRVGSPLHF. CDR3 nucleotides: TGTGCCTCCCTGGACAGGGTAGGATCACCCCTCCACTTT.

V gene TRBV18 combines with J gene TRBJ2-3, with D tentatively TRBD1 (5 bases). Germline CDR1 KGHSH, CDR2 LQKENI. CDR3 size: 14 residues. Trimming removed 6 bases from V and 4 bases from J, with 14 bases in between. CDR3 sequence reads: CASSPVTDSDTQYF. CDR3 nucleotides: TGTGCCAGCTCGCCAGTGACAGACTCAGATACGCAGTATTTT.

This chain connects TRBV2 to TRBJ1-5, with TRBD1 matching 7 bases. V gave up 3 bases and J gave up 6 bases; unmatched junction bases: 2. This CDR3 has 13 amino acids. Per germline, CDR1 SNHLY and CDR2 FYNNEI. This chain's CDR3 is CASSDRGSQPQHF. Written as DNA, the CDR3 is TGTGCCAGCAGTGACAGGGGGTCTCAGCCCCAGCATTTT.

In this sample, this clone turned up once. Here the CDR3 reads CASSQSGGPNTGELFF. The CDR3 coding sequence is TGTGCCAGCAGCCAGTCGGGGGGACCTAACACCGGGGAGCTGTTTTTT. The chain has TRBV3-1 (or the pseudogene TRBV3-2) and TRBJ2-2, with TRBD2 matching 7 bases. This CDR3 is 16 amino acids long. Germline V gene lookup returns CDR1 LGHDT and CDR2 YNNKEL (reference sequence). With V trimmed by 3 bases and J by 2 bases, 6 bases remained unmatched.

The chain has TRBV5-1 and TRBJ1-5, with TRBD1 as a possible D gene (5 bases). The germline V and J ends were trimmed by 3 bases and 4 bases, with 14 bases remaining between them. This CDR3 has 15 amino acids. Per the germline V gene, CDR1 is SGHRS and CDR2 is YFSETQ. For the CDR3, the DNA is TGCGCCAGCAGCTCGGACGGGGGAACGAATCAGCCCCAGCATTTT. This encodes CASSSDGGTNQPQHF.

The rearrangement links TRBV5-4 to TRBJ2-1, with TRBD1 matching 12 bases. The J segment lost 7 bases and the V segment lost 7 bases, leaving 9 bases of the junction unmatched. The CDR3 length is 15 residues. Germline CDR1 and CDR2: SGHNT and YYREEE (reference sequence). DNA of the CDR3: TGTGCCAGCGCCACCGGGACAGGGGGCAGGAATGAGCAGTTCTTC. Amino acids: CASATGTGGRNEQFF.

The chain links TRBV5-1 to TRBJ2-3; the match to TRBD2 covers 10 bases. V was clipped by 0 bases and J by 3 bases; unmatched bases: 1. Germline V gene lookup returns CDR1 SGHRS and CDR2 YFSETQ. The CDR3 sequence is 15 residues long. CDR3 nucleotides: TGCGCCAGCAGCTTGGGGACTAGCGGTACAGATACGCAGTATTTT. It yields the protein CASSLGTSGTDTQYF.

This chain uses TRBV9 with TRBJ2-1; the match to TRBD2 covers 10 bases. The V and J ends lost 3 bases and 9 bases, in that order; junction bases with no gene match: 9. Germline V gene data show CDR1 as SGDLS and CDR2 as YYNGEE. The CDR3 is 15 residues long. DNA of the CDR3: TGTGCCAGCAGCGCTGATGGGACTAGCGACAGTGAGCAGTTCTTC. Residues: CASSADGTSDSEQFF. Full variable domain (remainder filled in from reference TRBV9 and TRBJ2-1): DSGVTQTPKHLITATGQRVTLRCSPRSGDLSVYWYQQSLDQGLQFLIQYYNGEERAKGNILERFSAQQFPDLHSELNLSSLELGDSALYFCASSADGTSDSEQFFGPGTRLTVL.

V usage is TRBV5-1 and J usage is TRBJ2-2, with D maybe TRBD2 (5 bases). The germline V gene encodes CDR1 SGHRS and CDR2 YFSETQ. The CDR3 is 16 residues long. V lost 3 bases, J lost 3 bases, and 15 bases lay in between. CDR3 DNA sequence: TGCGCCAGCAGCTCTACGGGGTCACGACACACCGGGGAGCTGTTTTTT. It is translated as CASSSTGSRHTGELFF. Based on the CDR3 plus reference TRBV5-1 and TRBJ2-2, the full variable domain is KAGVTQTPRYLIKTRGQQVTLSCSPISGHRSVSWYQQTPGQGLQFLFEYFSETQRNKGNFPGRFSGRQFSNSRSEMNVSTLELGDSALYLCASSSTGSRHTGELFFGEGSRLTVL.

This clone occurred a few times. This rearrangement joins TRBV19 to TRBJ2-7; D unresolved. Germline V lookup: CDR1 LNHDA, CDR2 SQIVND (reference sequence). V was shortened by 0 bases and J by 2 bases, with 8 bases between the two germline ends. The length of the CDR3 is 14 residues. CDR3 amino acids: CASSIELPPYEQYF. In DNA, the CDR3 is TGTGCCAGTAGTATAGAACTACCTCCCTACGAGCAGTACTTC.

This clone was counted only a few times. The rearrangement links TRBV18 to TRBJ2-7, with 12 bases that match TRBD1. The CDR3 loop spans 14 amino acids. V dropped 6 bases and J dropped 7; count of bases not matched to a gene: 7. CDR1 is KGHSH, CDR2 LQKENI, per germline. The chain's CDR3 is CASSPGQGAREQYF. The CDR3, as DNA: TGTGCCAGCTCCCCGGGACAGGGGGCTAGAGAGCAGTACTTC.

This chain joins TRBV4-3 and TRBJ2-1, with a tentative D call TRBD1 (6 bases). The CDR3 runs 17 residues. The germline V gene has CDR1 LGHNA and CDR2 YSLEER. Deletions cut 0 bases from V and 5 bases from J, with 17 bases between. Written as DNA, the CDR3 is TGCGCCAGCAGCCAAGAAGGCCCGGGACACAACAACAATGAGCAGTTCTTC. The encoded protein is CASSQEGPGHNNNEQFF.

CDR3 DNA: TGTGCCACAGACAGCTACTCCTACGAGCAGTACTTC. Its protein is CATDSYSYEQYF. This chain joins TRBV28 and TRBJ2-7, with TRBD1 as a possible D gene (5 bases). V lost 10 bases and J lost 0, with 10 bases in between. This CDR3 has 12 residues. Germline V gives CDR1 MDHEN, CDR2 SYDVKM.

V is TRBV9 and J is TRBJ2-5; 15 nucleotides line up with TRBD2. There are 17 residues in the CDR3. Trimming removed 4 bases from V and 4 bases from J; junction bases left unmatched: 8. Germline assignment: CDR1 SGDLS and CDR2 YYNGEE. Here the CDR3 DNA reads TGTGCCAGCAGCCCGGGACTAGCGGGAGGAGTGCGAGAGACCCAGTACTTC. Translating gives CASSPGLAGGVRETQYF.

V gene TRBV11-2 combines with J gene TRBJ2-7; TRBD2 agrees at 9 bases. V gave up 4 bases and J gave up 1 base; unmatched junction bases: 8. This CDR3 region has 16 residues. CDR1 SGHAT and CDR2 FQNNGV come from the germline V gene. DNA for the CDR3: TGTGCCAGCAGCTCTAATCCGGGACTAGCTTCCTACGAGCAGTACTTC. It codes for CASSSNPGLASYEQYF.